The entry that follows covers one TCR beta chain sequence. Produced via immunoSEQ multiplex PCR; TCRdb's table is partial and in-frame only. The data contain fewer than 500,000 clones, about 80% of them singletons. The data originate from a study of shared clonotypes between healthy human individuals. The study drew its donors from healthy HIV-negative adults without recent acute infections or vaccinations. The unsorted samples took 85 million or so PBMCs to get genomic DNA. The sample taken for sequencing was PBMCs. This clonotype originated in a woman in her thirties or forties in good health. Some clones in this sample may be carry-over from other donors' samples.

CDR3 region: CATSRPGTSGASWDTGELFF. Written as DNA, the CDR3 is TGTGCCACCAGCAGACCCGGGACTAGCGGGGCCTCCTGGGACACCGGGGAGCTGTTTTTT. The chain is built from TRBV15 and TRBJ2-2, with 13 positions matching TRBD2. The V gene end was trimmed by 2 bases and the J gene end by 3 bases; junction bases not matched to a gene: 12. Germline lookup yields CDR1 LNHNV and CDR2 YYDKDF (reference sequence). CDR3 length: 20 amino acids.